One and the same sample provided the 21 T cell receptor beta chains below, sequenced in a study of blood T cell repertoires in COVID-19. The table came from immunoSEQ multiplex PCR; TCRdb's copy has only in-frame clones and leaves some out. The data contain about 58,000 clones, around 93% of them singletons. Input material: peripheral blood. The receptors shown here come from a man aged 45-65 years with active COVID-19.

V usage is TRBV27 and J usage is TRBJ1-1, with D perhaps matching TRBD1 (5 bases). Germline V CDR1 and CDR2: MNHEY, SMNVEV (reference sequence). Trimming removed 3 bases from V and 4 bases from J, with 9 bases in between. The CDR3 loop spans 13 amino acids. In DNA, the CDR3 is TGTGCCAGCAGTTTTGGGGGGAGCACTGAAGCTTTCTTT. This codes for CASSFGGSTEAFF.

The CDR3 reads CASSSGTSGYEQYF. As DNA, the CDR3 is TGTGCCAGCAGCTCGGGGACTAGCGGCTACGAGCAGTACTTC. The V call is TRBV7-9, the J call TRBJ2-7, with TRBD2 matching over 11 bases. CDR1 and CDR2 (germline): SEHNR, FQNEAQ (reference sequence). The CDR3 sequence is 14 residues long. V dropped 4 bases and J dropped 3; count of bases not matched to a gene: 2.

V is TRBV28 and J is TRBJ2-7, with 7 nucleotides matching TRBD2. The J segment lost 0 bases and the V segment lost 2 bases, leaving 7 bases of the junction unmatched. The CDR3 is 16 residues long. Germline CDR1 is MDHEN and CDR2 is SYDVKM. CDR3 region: CASSLRGASGSYEQYF. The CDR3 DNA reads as TGTGCCAGCAGTTTAAGAGGGGCTAGCGGCTCCTACGAGCAGTACTTC.

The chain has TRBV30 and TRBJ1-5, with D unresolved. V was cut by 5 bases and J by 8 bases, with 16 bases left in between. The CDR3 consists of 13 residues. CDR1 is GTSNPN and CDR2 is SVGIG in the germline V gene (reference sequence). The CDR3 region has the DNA TGTGCCTGGGCGGGAGGCCGGGAGGAGCCCCAGCATTTT. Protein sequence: CAWAGGREEPQHF.

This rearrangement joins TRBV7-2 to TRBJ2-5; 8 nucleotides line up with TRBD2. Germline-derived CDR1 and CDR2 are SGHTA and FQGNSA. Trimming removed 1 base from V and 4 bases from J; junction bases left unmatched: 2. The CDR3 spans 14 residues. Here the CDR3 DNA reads TGTGCCAGCAGCTTAGTGAGCGGGGGAGAGACCCAGTACTTC. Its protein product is CASSLVSGGETQYF.

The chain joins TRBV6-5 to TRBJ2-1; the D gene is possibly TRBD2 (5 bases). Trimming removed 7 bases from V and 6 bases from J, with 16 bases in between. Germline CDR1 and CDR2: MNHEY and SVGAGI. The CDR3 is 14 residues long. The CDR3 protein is CASNRLDFTNEQFF. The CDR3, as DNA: TGTGCCAGCAATCGACTGGACTTTACCAATGAGCAGTTCTTC.

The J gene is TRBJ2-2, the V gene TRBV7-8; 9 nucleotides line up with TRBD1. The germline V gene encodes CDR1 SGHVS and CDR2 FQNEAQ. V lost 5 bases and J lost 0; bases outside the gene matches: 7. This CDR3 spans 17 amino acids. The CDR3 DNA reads TGTGCCAGCAGCATTGACGGGACAGGGTCGAACACCGGGGAGCTGTTTTTT. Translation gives CASSIDGTGSNTGELFF. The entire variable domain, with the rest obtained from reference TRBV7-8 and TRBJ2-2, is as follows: GAGVSQSPRYKVAKRGQDVALRCDPISGHVSLFWYQQALGQGPEFLTYFQNEAQLDKSGLPSDRFFAERPEGSVSTLKIQRTQQEDSAVYLCASSIDGTGSNTGELFFGEGSRLTVL.

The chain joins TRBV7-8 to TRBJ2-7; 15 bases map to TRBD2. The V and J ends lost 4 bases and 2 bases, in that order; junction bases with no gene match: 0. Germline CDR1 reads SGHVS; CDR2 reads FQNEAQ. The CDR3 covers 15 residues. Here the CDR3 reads CASSWTSGRAYEQYF. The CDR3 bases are TGTGCCAGCAGCTGGACTAGCGGGAGGGCCTACGAGCAGTACTTC.

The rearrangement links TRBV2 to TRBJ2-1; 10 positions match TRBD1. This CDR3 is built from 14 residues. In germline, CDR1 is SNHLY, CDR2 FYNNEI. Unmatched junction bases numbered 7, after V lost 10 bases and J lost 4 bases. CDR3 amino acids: CATKWDRGYNEQFF. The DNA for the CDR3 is TGTGCCACCAAGTGGGACAGGGGATACAATGAGCAGTTCTTC.

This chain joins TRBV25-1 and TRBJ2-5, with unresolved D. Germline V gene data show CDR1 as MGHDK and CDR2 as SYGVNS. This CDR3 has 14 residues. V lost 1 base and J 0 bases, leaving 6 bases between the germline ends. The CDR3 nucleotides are TGTGCCAGCAGTGAATCCCCGTACCAAGAGACCCAGTACTTC. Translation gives CASSESPYQETQYF. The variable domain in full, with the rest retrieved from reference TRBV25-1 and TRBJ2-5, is EADIYQTPRYLVIGTGKKITLECSQTMGHDKMYWYQQDPGMELHLIHYSYGVNSTEKGDLSSESTVSRIRTEHFPLTLESARPSHTSQYLCASSESPYQETQYFGPGTRLLVL.

The CDR3 sequence is CASSEDRGYEQYF. In DNA form, the CDR3 reads TGCGCCAGCAGTGAGGACAGGGGCTACGAGCAGTACTTC. The chain has TRBV10-1 and TRBJ2-7; 8 bases are a match to TRBD1. V lost 2 bases to trimming and J lost 3 bases; unmatched junction nucleotides: 0. The CDR3 has 13 residues. Germline values: CDR1 WNHNN, CDR2 SYGVQD (reference sequence).

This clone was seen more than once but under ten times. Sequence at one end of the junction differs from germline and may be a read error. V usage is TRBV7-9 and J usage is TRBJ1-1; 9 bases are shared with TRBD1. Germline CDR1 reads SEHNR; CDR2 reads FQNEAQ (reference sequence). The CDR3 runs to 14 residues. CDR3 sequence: CASSPSGQGVNFAF. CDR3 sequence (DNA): TGTGCCAGCAGCCCCTCGGGACAGGGCGTGAATTTCGCCTTT.

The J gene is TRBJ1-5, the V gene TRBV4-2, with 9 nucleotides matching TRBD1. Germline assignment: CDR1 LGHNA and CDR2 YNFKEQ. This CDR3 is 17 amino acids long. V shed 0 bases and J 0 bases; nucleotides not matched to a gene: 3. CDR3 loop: CASSQDGQGISNQPQHF. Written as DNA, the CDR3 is TGTGCCAGCAGCCAAGATGGACAGGGGATTAGCAATCAGCCCCAGCATTTT.

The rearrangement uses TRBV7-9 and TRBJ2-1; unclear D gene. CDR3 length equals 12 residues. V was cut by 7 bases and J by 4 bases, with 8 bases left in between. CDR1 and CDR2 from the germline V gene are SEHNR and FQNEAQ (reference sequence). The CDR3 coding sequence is TGTGCCAGCACCCAAATGTACAATGAGCAGTTCTTC. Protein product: CASTQMYNEQFF.

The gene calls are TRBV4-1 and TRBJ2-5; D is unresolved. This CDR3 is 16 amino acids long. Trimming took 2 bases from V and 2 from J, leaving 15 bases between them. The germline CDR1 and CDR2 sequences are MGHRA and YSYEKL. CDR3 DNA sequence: TGCGCCAGCAGCCAACGTCTGGCAGCCGGGCAAGAGACCCAGTACTTC. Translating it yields CASSQRLAAGQETQYF.

CDR3: CASSPGQGNQETQYF. Written as DNA, the CDR3 is TGTGCCAGCAGCCCGGGACAGGGAAATCAAGAGACCCAGTACTTC. The V gene is TRBV14, the J gene TRBJ2-5; the match to TRBD1 covers 9 bases. CDR1 SGHDN and CDR2 FVKESK come from the germline V gene. V shed 4 bases and J 2 bases; nucleotides not matched to a gene: 5. CDR3 length equals 15 residues. Variable domain in full (rest from reference TRBV14 and TRBJ2-5): EAGVTQFPSHSVIEKGQTVTLRCDPISGHDNLYWYRRVMGKEIKFLLHFVKESKQDESGMPNNRFLAERTGGTYSTLKVQPAELEDSGVYFCASSPGQGNQETQYFGPGTRLLVL.

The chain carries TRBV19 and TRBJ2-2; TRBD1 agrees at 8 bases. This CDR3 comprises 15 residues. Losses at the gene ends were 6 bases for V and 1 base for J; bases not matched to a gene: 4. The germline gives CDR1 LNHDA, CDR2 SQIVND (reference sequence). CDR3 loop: CASSPGQGNTGELFF. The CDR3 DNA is TGTGCCAGTAGCCCAGGACAGGGGAACACCGGGGAGCTGTTTTTT.

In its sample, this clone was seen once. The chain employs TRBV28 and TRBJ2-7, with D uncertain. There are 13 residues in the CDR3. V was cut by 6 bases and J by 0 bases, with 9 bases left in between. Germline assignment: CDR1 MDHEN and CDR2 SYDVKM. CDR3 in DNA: TGTGCCAGCAGCCACTCCCTCTCCTACGAGCAGTACTTC. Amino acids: CASSHSLSYEQYF.

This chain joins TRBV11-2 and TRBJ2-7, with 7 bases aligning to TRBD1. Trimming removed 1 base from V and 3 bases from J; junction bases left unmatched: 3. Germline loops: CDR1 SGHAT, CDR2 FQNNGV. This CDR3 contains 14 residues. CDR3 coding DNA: TGTGCCAGCAGCTTAGTTTGGGACAGCTACGAGCAGTACTTC. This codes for CASSLVWDSYEQYF. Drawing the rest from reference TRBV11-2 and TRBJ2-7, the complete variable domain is EAGVAQSPRYKIIEKRQSVAFWCNPISGHATLYWYQQILGQGPKLLIQFQNNGVVDDSQLPKDRFSAERLKGVDSTLKIQPAKLEDSAVYLCASSLVWDSYEQYFGPGTRLTVT.

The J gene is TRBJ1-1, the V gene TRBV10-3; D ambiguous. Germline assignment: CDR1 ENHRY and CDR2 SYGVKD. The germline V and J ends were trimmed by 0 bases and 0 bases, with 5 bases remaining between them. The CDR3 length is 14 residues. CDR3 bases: TGTGCCATCAGTGAGTCGAGTATGAACACTGAAGCTTTCTTT. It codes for CAISESSMNTEAFF.

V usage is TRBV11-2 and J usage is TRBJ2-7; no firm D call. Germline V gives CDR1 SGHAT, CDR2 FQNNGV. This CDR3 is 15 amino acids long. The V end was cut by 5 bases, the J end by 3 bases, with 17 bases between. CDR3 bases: TGTGCCAGCAGCACCACCGGGTTAGGATACTACGAGCAGTACTTC. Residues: CASSTTGLGYYEQYF.